The rows below give T cell receptor beta chains drawn from one sample of a study of shared clonotypes between healthy human individuals. Using immunoSEQ multiplex PCR, the repertoire was profiled, and TCRdb retains in-frame clones only, with some absent. The table shows about 2 million clones, with 90% to 95% occurring only once. Material for sequencing was naive CD4+ T cells sorted from blood. The origin of the receptors is a man in his late teens or twenties in good health. Both conserved end residues are part of each CDR3.

v_gene	j_gene	CDR3aa
TRBV2	TRBJ2-7	CASSEYYSRTEQYF
TRBV7-9	TRBJ1-2	CASSVESYGYTF
TRBV5-1	TRBJ2-7	CASSSGPRGSEQYF
TRBV30	TRBJ2-7	CAWGTGANYEQYF
TRBV7-2	TRBJ1-1	CASSLVRTEAFF
TRBV2	TRBJ2-5	CASSVQTETQYF
TRBV2	TRBJ2-7	CASSVVGPYEQYF
TRBV2	TRBJ2-3	CASSTPGLAGSTDTQYF
TRBV19	TRBJ2-3	CASSLAITTDTQYF
TRBV5-4	TRBJ2-3	CASSVELGTDTQYF
TRBV29-1	TRBJ2-7	CSVEQGGYEQYF
TRBV11-2	TRBJ2-2	CASSLSRTLSGELFF
TRBV10-3	TRBJ1-1	CAISESGVRDNTEAFF
TRBV10-3	TRBJ2-3	CAIGQGATDTQYF
TRBV5-1	TRBJ1-2	CASSLEAVNYGYTF
TRBV9	TRBJ1-3	CASSVARGGSGNTIYF
TRBV5-1	TRBJ2-2	CASSWVDRGLTGELFF
TRBV11-2	TRBJ2-7	CASSLRPGQSSYEQYF
TRBV7-9	TRBJ2-7	CASSYGTGGPYEQYF
TRBV2	TRBJ2-1	CASSDIAGGSNEQFF
TRBV11-2	TRBJ2-3	CASSLEGRTTSTDTQYF
TRBV15	TRBJ2-2	CATSREPPATSGRKAGELFF
TRBV9	TRBJ1-6	CASSSSGTYNSPLHF
TRBV5-1	TRBJ2-6	CASSIWAAGPGANVLTF
TRBV27	TRBJ2-2	CASSQTGALVGELFF
TRBV5-1	TRBJ2-7	CASSRSPGVQSYEQYF
TRBV5-1	TRBJ1-2	CASSLEDGRSGYTF
TRBV6-5	TRBJ2-2	CASSSAGTNTGELFF
TRBV19	TRBJ2-1	CASTYGPGEQFF
TRBV6-6	TRBJ1-1	CASTRQGEYTEAFF
TRBV5-1	TRBJ2-1	CASSSGGLTYNNEQFF
TRBV2	TRBJ1-5	CASSAYLPGGNQPQHF
TRBV5-1	TRBJ1-3	CASSQDRAIGNTIYF
TRBV18	TRBJ1-4	CASSRDQQGFNEKLFF
TRBV10-3	TRBJ2-3	CATRTSGTDTQYF
TRBV28	TRBJ2-7	CASSLNGEQYF
TRBV13	TRBJ2-3	CASSSRLAGGGTDTQYF
TRBV5-1	TRBJ2-3	CASSGGATDTQYF
TRBV20-1	TRBJ1-4	CSPRFNEKLFF
TRBV5-1	TRBJ2-1	CASSLERTYNEQFF
TRBV29-1	TRBJ2-1	CSVEKDYNEQFF
TRBV30	TRBJ1-2	CAWSLGGGGYTF
TRBV18	TRBJ2-3	CASSPRTSGNADTQYF
TRBV10-3	TRBJ2-1	CAISDVGGGYNEQFF
TRBV5-8	TRBJ2-3	CASSPGTGASDTQYF
TRBV10-3	TRBJ2-5	CAISGDRGWETQYF
TRBV18	TRBJ1-2	CASSPDRGGYGYTF
TRBV7-2	TRBJ2-5	CASSLASGGVRRETQYF
TRBV10-2	TRBJ2-1	CASRTGLAGNEQFF
TRBV5-1	TRBJ1-2	CASSTTGEGGYTF
TRBV6-5	TRBJ2-7	CASSRGESGEQYF
TRBV21-1	TRBJ1-1	CANATGPEAFF
TRBV6-5	TRBJ1-2	CASSTGVVYGYTF
TRBV18	TRBJ2-3	CASSPQGTDTQYF
TRBV30	TRBJ1-5	CAWRGQAGGPQHF
TRBV9	TRBJ2-3	CASSVDLSTDTQYF
TRBV28	TRBJ1-1	CASSLGVGEAFF
TRBV4-2	TRBJ2-6	CASSQERLGAPGANVLTF
TRBV5-1	TRBJ1-1	CASSYTWTGMNTEAFF